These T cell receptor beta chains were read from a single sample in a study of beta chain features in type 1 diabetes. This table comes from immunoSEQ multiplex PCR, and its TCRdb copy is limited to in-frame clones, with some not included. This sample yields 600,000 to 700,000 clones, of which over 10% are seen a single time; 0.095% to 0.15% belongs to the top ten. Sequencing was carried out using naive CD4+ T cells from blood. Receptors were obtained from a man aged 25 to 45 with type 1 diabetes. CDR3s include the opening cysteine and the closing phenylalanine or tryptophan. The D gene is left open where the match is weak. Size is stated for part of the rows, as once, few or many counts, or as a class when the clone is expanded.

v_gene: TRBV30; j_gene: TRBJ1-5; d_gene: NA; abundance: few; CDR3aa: CAWSVTAAGQPQHF
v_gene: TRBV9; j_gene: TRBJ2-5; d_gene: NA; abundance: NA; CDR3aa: CASSVVGETQYF
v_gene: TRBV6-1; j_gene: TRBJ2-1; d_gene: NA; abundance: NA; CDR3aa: CASSTRGNEQFF
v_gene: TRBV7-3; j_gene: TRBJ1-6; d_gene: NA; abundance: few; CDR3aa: CASSGGPESPLHF
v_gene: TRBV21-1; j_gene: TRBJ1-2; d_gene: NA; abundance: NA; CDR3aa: CASSNHWTGCAYGYTF
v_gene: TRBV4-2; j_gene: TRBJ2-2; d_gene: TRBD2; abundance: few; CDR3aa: CASSQEVAGDTGELFF
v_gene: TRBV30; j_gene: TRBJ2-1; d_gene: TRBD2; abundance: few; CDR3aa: CAWSLGTSGDEQFF
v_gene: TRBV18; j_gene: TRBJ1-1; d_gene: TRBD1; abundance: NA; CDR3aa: CASSPTGQGGTEAFF
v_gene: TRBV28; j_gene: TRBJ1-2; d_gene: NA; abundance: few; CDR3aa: CASIPHPGGNYGYTF
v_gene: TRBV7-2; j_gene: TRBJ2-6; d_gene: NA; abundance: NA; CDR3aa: CASSVMLGAFSGANVLTF
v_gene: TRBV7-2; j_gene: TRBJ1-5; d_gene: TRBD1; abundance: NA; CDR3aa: CASSWEGQGRQPQHF
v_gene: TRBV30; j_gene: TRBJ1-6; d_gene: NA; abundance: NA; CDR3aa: CAWTTVGNSPLHF
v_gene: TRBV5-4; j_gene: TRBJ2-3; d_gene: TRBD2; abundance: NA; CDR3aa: CASSLDAAGGYTDTQYF
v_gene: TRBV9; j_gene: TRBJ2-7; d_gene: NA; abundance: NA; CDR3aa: CASSKLSTGYEQYF
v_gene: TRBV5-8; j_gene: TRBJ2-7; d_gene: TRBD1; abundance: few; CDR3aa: CASSIPGQGRSYEQYF
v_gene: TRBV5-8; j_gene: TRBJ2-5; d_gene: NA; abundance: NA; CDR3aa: CASRARSNGETQYF
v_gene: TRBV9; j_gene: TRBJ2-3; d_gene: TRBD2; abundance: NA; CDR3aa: CASSGAGAFTDTQYF